This TCR beta chain was sequenced for a study of T cells in Graves' hyperthyroidism and ophthalmopathy. At the level of the study: Peripheral blood draws took place at initial diagnosis, ahead of any treatment.

Note on this clonotype: Its specificity is unknown.

A roughly 10 ml volume of fresh peripheral blood provided the PBMCs. TCR beta CDR3 sequences were amplified from RNA transcripts. The HTBI primer set drove a first-round RT-PCR of the TCR CDR3. In TCRdb, the multiplex PCR reads were re-called with MiXCR into one record per CDR3 protein. The sample includes around 600,000 distinct CDR3 sequences, roughly 14% seen only once; the top ten take around 13%. Study findings and constraints: Stable hyperthyroidism was separated from ophthalmopathy by a model based on 13 V-J features. The model identified upcoming ophthalmopathy a median around 7.1 months ahead of onset.

Specimen: blood. This receptor was identified in a woman between 45 and 65 years old with Graves' ophthalmopathy.

Written as DNA, the CDR3 is TGTGCCAGCAGTTCCCGACTCCGCACGGTAGCGGAGCAGTTCTTC. This gives the protein CASSSRLRTVAEQFF. The gene calls are TRBV28 and TRBJ2-1; maybe TRBD2 (5 bases). The germline V and J ends were trimmed by 4 bases and 10 bases, with 20 bases remaining between them. This CDR3 is built from 15 residues. CDR1 and CDR2 from the germline V gene are MDHEN and SYDVKM.